The present T cell receptor beta chain was sequenced within a study of blood T cell repertoires in COVID-19. This CDR3 comprises 20 residues. Germline V lookup: CDR1 MNHEY, CDR2 SMNVEV (reference sequence). Trimming took 0 bases from V and 5 from J; bases not matched to a gene: 16. Produced via immunoSEQ multiplex PCR; TCRdb's table is partial and in-frame only. The table has around 190,000 clones, about 79% seen once. The chain combines TRBV27 with TRBJ2-3; 11 bases map to TRBD2. This TCR was sampled from a human donor in a cohort sampled during active COVID-19. What was sequenced was peripheral blood. The CDR3 here is CASSLSTPLAGVTPRDTQYF. The DNA for the CDR3 is TGTGCCAGCAGTTTATCGACCCCACTAGCGGGAGTCACCCCACGAGATACGCAGTATTTT.